A single T cell receptor (beta chain) is shown here with its context. What it recognizes is unknown. Clones were read by immunoSEQ multiplex PCR, and TCRdb kept only the in-frame ones, dropping some. The sample holds roughly 3,000 clones; about a third are singletons and the top ten take roughly 7.9%. The data are from a study of T cells in localized non-small cell lung cancer. Trimming removed 6 bases from V and 2 bases from J; junction bases left unmatched: 4. Germline CDR1 and CDR2: MDHEN and SYDVKM. The CDR3 consists of 15 residues. Overall study findings and caveats: Patients showing higher blood T cell density tended to see longer overall survival. Since sequencing was restricted to only one region of the tumor, intratumor heterogeneity remains a possibility. Uninvolved adjacent lung showed the highest T cell clonality, exceeding tumor.

This specimen consisted of lung tumor tissue, obtained before any cancer treatment. The receptor was isolated from a female donor older than 55 with stage I lung adenocarcinoma. V gene TRBV28 combines with J gene TRBJ1-2, with TRBD1 matching 12 bases. The CDR3 DNA sequence: TGTGCCAGCAGCTGGGGACAGGGGGCCAACTATGGCTACACCTTC. This sequence encodes CASSWGQGANYGYTF.